These 6 T cell receptor beta chains originate from one sample sequenced in a study of T cell clonality in common variable immunodeficiency. Study findings and constraints: Fewer deletions and N-nucleotide insertions were reportedly seen in common variable immunodeficiency TCR beta sequences.

For these TCRs, the target antigens are not known. The method was immunoSEQ multiplex PCR; TCRdb's version includes in-frame clones alone and lacks a portion of them. This set yields 20,000 to 30,000 clones and no singletons; the top ten hold 24%. What was sequenced was peripheral blood mononuclear cells. These receptors were collected from a human donor with common variable immunodeficiency.

This clone was found a few times. This chain's CDR3 is CASSIAGSQSSNQPQHF. The CDR3 bases that were read are TGTGCCAGTAGTATAGCAGGCAGTCAATCTAGCAATCAGCCC. The chain uses TRBV19 and TRBJ1-5; D is unresolved. The read finishes 3 residues shy of the CDR3 end, and the germline J gene is used to complete it. Germline CDR1 reads LNHDA; CDR2 reads SQIVND (reference sequence). Trimming removed 1 base from V and 0 bases from J, with 13 bases in between. The CDR3 is 17 amino acids.

This clone was recorded at least ten times. The sequenced part of the CDR3 DNA is TGCGCCAGCAGCTTGGACTTGACGACAGTGAACACTGAA. Protein: CASSLDLTTVNTE. The entire CDR3 reads CASSLDLTTVNTEAFF. The genes are TRBV5-1 and TRBJ1-1; tentative D call: TRBD1 (5 bases). The sequence runs out 3 residues before the end of the CDR3; the remainder is reconstructed from the germline J gene. The germline V gene has CDR1 SGHRS and CDR2 YFSETQ. V was cut by 0 bases and J by 0 bases, with 12 bases left in between. The CDR3 has 16 amino acids.

Notes on this clone: The DNA ends 3 residues before the CDR3 does, and the rest of the CDR3 is filled in from the germline J gene. The chain is built from TRBV20-1 and TRBJ2-7; unclear D gene. Germline CDR1 DFQATT, CDR2 SNEGSKA (reference sequence). There are 13 residues in the CDR3. Trimming left V 7 bases short and J 6 bases short, with 19 bases between. The CDR3 is CSVSRFSSGEQYF. The CDR3 bases that were read are TGCAGTGTCTCGCGATTCAGTTCGGGCGAG.

This clone was observed a handful of times. The CDR3 is cut off 3 residues early in the read; its end comes from the germline J gene. The rearrangement joins TRBV5-1 to TRBJ2-7; the D gene is possibly TRBD2 (6 bases). The V end was cut by 0 bases, the J end by 0 bases, with 13 bases between. Germline V CDR1 and CDR2: SGHRS, YFSETQ. The CDR3 length is 16 residues. This chain's CDR3 is CASSLVTSNNSYEQYF. The part of the CDR3 DNA that was read is TGCGCCAGCAGCTTGGTTACTAGCAATAACTCCTACGAG.

This clone came up many times. The part of the CDR3 DNA that was read is TGTGCCAGCAGCTTTGACAGGGGGGCCACAGATACG. This encodes CASSFDRGATDT. Given in full, the CDR3 is CASSFDRGATDTQYF. The rearrangement uses TRBV7-9 and TRBJ2-3; 9 bases are shared with TRBD1. The read stops 3 residues short of the end of the CDR3; the missing end is completed from the germline J gene. CDR1 and CDR2 from the germline V gene are SEHNR and FQNEAQ (reference sequence). The J segment lost 2 bases and the V segment lost 3 bases, leaving 3 bases of the junction unmatched. The CDR3 is made up of 15 amino acids.

For this clone: The CDR3 end lies 3 residues beyond the end of the read and is filled in from the germline J gene. This rearrangement joins TRBV20-1 to TRBJ2-7; 7 bases line up with TRBD2. Trimming took 1 base from V and 0 from J; bases not matched to a gene: 3. Germline V gene data show CDR1 as DFQATT and CDR2 as SNEGSKA (reference sequence). The CDR3 length is 14 residues. CDR3 protein: CSARGLAASYEQYF. The CDR3 bases that were read are TGCAGTGCTAGAGGGCTAGCGGCCTCCTACGAG.